The clone carrying this T cell receptor (beta chain) showed up just a few times. The data belong to a study of blood T cells in healthy people across ages. A sample-barcoded 5' primer and a J-beta primer mix were used in a second PCR of roughly 6 to 11 cycles. From the 5' RACE reads, TCRdb called clonotypes with MiXCR, one entry per CDR3 protein. The table lists under 1,000,000 distinct CDR3 sequences, less than 60% of them singletons. The CDR3 is made up of 15 amino acids. V was pared by 1 base and J by 6 bases, with 14 bases between. The germline CDR1 and CDR2 sequences are SGHAT and FQNNGV. V and J are TRBV11-2 and TRBJ2-3, with a possible D match to TRBD1 (6 bases). The receptor's source is a man older than 75 in good health. The sequenced material came from blood. CDR3 loop: CASSLVQGPPDTQYF. Written as DNA, the CDR3 is TGTGCCAGCAGCTTAGTTCAGGGGCCCCCGGATACGCAGTATTTT. Looking up the rest from reference TRBV11-2 and TRBJ2-3 gives the full variable domain: EAGVAQSPRYKIIEKRQSVAFWCNPISGHATLYWYQQILGQGPKLLIQFQNNGVVDDSQLPKDRFSAERLKGVDSTLKIQPAKLEDSAVYLCASSLVQGPPDTQYFGPGTRLTVL.